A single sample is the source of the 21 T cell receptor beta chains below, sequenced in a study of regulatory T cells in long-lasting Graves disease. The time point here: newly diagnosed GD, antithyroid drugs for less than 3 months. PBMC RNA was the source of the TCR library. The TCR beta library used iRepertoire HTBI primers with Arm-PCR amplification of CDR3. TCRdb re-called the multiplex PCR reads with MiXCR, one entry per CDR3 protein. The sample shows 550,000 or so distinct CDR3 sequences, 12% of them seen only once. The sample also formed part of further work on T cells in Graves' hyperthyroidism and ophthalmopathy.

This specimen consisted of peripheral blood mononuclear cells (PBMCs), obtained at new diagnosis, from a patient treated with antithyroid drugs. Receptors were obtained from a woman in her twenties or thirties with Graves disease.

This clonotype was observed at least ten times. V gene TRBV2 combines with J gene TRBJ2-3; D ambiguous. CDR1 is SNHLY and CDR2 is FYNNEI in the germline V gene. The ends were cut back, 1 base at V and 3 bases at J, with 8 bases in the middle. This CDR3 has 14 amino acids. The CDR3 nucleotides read TGTGCCAGCAGTGAAGTGTCGGTGACAGATACGCAGTATTTT. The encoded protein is CASSEVSVTDTQYF.

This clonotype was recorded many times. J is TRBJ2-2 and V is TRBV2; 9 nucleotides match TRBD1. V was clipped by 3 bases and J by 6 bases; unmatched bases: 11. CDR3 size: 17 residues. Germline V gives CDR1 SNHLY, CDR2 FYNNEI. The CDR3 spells CASSELFGTGSAGELFF. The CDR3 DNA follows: TGTGCCAGCAGTGAGTTATTCGGGACAGGGTCGGCCGGGGAGCTGTTTTTT.

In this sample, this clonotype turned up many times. CDR3 nucleotides: TGTGCCAGCAGTTCTTCCGGGACAGGGGGCTTTAGAGAGACCCAGTACTTC. It yields the protein CASSSSGTGGFRETQYF. The chain links TRBV28 to TRBJ2-5; 12 bases fit TRBD1. The germline CDR1 and CDR2 sequences are MDHEN and SYDVKM. The V segment lost 4 bases and the J segment 4 bases; nucleotides outside the gene matches: 10. The CDR3 has 17 residues.

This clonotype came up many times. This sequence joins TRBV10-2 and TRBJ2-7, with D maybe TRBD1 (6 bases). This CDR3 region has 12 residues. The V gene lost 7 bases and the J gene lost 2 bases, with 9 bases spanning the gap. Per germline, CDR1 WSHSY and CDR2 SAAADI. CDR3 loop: CASTGQTYEQYF. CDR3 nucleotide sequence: TGCGCCAGCACAGGACAGACCTACGAGCAGTACTTC.

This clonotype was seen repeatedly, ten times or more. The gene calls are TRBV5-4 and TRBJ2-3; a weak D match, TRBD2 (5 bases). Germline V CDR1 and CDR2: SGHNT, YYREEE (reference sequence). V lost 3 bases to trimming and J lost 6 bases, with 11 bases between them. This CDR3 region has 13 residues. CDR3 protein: CASSSDSLDTQYF. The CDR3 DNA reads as TGTGCCAGCAGCTCGGACTCGCTGGATACGCAGTATTTT. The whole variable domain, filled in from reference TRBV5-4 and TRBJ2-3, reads ETGVTQSPTHLIKTRGQQVTLRCSSQSGHNTVSWYQQALGQGPQFIFQYYREEENGRGNFPPRFSGLQFPNYSSELNVNALELDDSALYLCASSSDSLDTQYFGPGTRLTVL.

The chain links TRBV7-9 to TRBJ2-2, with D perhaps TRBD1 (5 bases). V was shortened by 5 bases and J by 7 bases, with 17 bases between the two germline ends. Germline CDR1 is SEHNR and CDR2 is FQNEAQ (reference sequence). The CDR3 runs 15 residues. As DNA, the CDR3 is TGTGCCAGCAGCCATTCGTCCAGGGATCACGGGGAGCTGTTTTTT. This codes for CASSHSSRDHGELFF.

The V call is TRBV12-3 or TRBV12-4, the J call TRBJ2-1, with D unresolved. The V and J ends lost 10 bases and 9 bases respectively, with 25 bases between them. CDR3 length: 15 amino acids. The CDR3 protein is CATSPGSPGFGEQFF. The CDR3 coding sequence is TGTGCCACCTCCCCCGGCAGCCCCGGCTTTGGTGAGCAGTTCTTC.

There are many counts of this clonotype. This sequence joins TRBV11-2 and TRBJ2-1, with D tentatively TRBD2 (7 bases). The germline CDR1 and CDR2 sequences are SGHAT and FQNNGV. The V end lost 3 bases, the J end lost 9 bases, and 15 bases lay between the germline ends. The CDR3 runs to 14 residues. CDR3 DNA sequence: TGTGCCAGCAGCTTTGGCGGGGGCAGTCGTGAGCAGTTCTTC. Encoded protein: CASSFGGGSREQFF.

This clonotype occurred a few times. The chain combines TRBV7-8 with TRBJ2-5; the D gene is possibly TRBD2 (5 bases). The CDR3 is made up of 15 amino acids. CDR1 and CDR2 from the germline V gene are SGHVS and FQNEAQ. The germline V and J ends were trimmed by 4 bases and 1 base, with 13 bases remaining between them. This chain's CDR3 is CASSSLAGTQETQYF. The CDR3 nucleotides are TGTGCCAGCAGCTCGCTAGCTGGTACCCAAGAGACCCAGTACTTC.

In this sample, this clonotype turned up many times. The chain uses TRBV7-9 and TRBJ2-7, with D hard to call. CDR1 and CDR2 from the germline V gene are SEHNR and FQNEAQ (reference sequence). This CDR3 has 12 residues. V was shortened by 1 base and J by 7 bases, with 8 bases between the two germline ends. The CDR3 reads CASSLEKGEQYF. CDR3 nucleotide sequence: TGTGCCAGCAGCTTAGAAAAGGGTGAGCAGTACTTC.

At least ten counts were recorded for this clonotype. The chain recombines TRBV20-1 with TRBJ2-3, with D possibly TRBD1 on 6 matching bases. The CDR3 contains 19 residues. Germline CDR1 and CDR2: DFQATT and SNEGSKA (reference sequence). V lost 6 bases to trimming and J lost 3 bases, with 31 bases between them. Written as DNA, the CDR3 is TGCAGTGCGCGAACGCGGCAGGGGCAAAAGAGGTTGGCAACAGATACGCAGTATTTT. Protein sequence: CSARTRQGQKRLATDTQYF.

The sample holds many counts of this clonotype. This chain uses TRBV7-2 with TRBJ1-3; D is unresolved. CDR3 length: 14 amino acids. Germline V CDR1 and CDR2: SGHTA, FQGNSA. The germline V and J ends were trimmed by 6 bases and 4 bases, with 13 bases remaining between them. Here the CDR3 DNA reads TGTGCCAGCAGTCTTCAGTTCATCGGAAACACCATATATTTT. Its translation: CASSLQFIGNTIYF.

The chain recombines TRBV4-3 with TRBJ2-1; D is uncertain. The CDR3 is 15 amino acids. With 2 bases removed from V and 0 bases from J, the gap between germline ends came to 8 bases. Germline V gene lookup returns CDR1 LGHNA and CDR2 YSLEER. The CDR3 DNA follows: TGCGCCAGCAGCCAACTCTCCTACTCCTACAATGAGCAGTTCTTC. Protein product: CASSQLSYSYNEQFF.

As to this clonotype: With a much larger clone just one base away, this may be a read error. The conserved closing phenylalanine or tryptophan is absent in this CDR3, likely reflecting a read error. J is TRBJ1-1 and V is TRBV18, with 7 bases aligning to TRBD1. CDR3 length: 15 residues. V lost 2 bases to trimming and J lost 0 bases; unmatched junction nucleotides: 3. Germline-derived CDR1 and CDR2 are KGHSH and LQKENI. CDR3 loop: CASSPMQGVNTEAFL. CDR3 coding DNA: TGTGCCAGCTCACCAATGCAGGGGGTGAACACTGAAGCTTTCCTT.

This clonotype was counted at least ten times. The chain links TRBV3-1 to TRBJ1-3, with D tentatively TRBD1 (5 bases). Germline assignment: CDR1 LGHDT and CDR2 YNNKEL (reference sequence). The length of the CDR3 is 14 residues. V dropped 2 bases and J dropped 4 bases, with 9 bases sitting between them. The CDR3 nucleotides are TGTGCCAGCAGCCAACGGCAGGGAGGAAACACCATATATTTT. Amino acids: CASSQRQGGNTIYF.

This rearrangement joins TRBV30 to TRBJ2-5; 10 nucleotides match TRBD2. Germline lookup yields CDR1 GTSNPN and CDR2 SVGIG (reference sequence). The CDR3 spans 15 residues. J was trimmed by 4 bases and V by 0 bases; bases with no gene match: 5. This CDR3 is CAWSVSGGRIETQYF. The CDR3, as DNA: TGTGCCTGGAGTGTTAGCGGGGGGAGGATAGAGACCCAGTACTTC.

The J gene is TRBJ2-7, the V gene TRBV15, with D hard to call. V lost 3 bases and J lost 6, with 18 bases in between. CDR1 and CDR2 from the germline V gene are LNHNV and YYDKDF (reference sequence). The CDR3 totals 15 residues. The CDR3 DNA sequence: TGTGCCACCAGCAGGGAAAGCCCTGGGATCGGCGAGCAGTACTTC. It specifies CATSRESPGIGEQYF.

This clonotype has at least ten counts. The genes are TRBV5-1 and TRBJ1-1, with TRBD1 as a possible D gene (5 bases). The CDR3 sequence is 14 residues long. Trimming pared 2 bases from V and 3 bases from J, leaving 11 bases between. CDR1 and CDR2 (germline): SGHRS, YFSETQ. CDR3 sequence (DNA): TGCGCCAGCAGCTTTCAAGGGGCGGACACTGAAGCTTTCTTT. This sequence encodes CASSFQGADTEAFF.

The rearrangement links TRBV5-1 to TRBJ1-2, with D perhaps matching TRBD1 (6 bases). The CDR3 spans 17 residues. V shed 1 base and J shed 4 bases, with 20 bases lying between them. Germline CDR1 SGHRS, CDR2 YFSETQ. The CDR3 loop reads CASSLKGGKGDTYGYTF. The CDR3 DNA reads TGCGCCAGCAGCTTGAAAGGGGGGAAAGGGGATACCTATGGCTACACCTTC.

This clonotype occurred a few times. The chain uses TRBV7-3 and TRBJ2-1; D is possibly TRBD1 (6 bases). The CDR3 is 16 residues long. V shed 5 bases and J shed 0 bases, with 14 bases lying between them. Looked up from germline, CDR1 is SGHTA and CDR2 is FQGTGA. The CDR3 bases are TGTGCCAGCAGCCCCCGCCGAGGGGGCTCCTACAATGAGCAGTTCTTC. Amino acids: CASSPRRGGSYNEQFF.

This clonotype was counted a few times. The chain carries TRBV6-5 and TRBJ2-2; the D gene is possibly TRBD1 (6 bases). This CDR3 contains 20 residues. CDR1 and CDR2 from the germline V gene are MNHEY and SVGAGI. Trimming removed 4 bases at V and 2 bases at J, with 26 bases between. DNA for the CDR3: TGTGCCAGCAGTTCCCCACCTATATTCACAGGGATACTAAACACCGGGGAGCTGTTTTTT. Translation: CASSSPPIFTGILNTGELFF.